Listed here is a single TCR beta chain. Its antigen is undetermined. This sample was included in a study of resident and recirculating memory T cells in vitiligo. The study's findings and limits: Different lesions suggested infiltration by different T cell clones.

Generated by immunoSEQ multiplex PCR, the TCRdb table keeps only in-frame clones and is missing some. The sample includes 70,000 to 85,000 clones, approximately 89% seen only once; the top ten take over 4%. Anyone treated within the previous three months was excluded. The V and J ends lost 4 bases and 1 base, in that order; junction bases with no gene match: 7. CDR1 SGHKS and CDR2 YYEKEE come from the germline V gene (reference sequence). This CDR3 region has 16 residues. J is TRBJ2-3 and V is TRBV5-5, with 9 nucleotides matching TRBD1. Sample: blood. The clonotype was recovered from a male donor with vitiligo. The CDR3 region has the DNA TGTGCCAGCAGCGCCACCGGGACAGGGCGCACAGATACGCAGTATTTT. This sequence encodes CASSATGTGRTDTQYF. Full variable domain (rest looked up from reference TRBV5-5 and TRBJ2-3): DAGVTQSPTHLIKTRGQQVTLRCSPISGHKSVSWYQQVLGQGPQFIFQYYEKEERGRGNFPDRFSARQFPNYSSELNVNALLLGDSALYLCASSATGTGRTDTQYFGPGTRLTVL.